The clone carrying this T cell receptor (beta chain) was seen more than once but under ten times. Its specificity is not known. Hyperthyroidism, newly diagnosed and lasting under 2 months, affected patients aged 18 to 65. The data were taken from a study of T cells in Graves' hyperthyroidism and ophthalmopathy. The CDR3 has 13 amino acids. V was clipped by 1 base and J by 9 bases, with 10 bases between them. Germline CDR1 and CDR2: LGHDT and YNNKEL (reference sequence). TCR beta CDR3 region amplification was performed from RNA transcripts. The TCR CDR3 was amplified in a first-round RT-PCR using the HTBI primer set. TCRdb recomputed calls from the multiplex PCR reads with MiXCR, one row per CDR3 protein. The sample records a few hundred thousand distinct CDR3 sequences, approximately 15% being singletons. General study points: Onset of ophthalmopathy came a median approximately 6 months after the model predicted it. Most clonotypes expanded in thyroid above 0.001 were likewise present in blood.

Sample: blood. This clonotype originated in a young man with Graves' hyperthyroidism that later progressed to Graves' ophthalmopathy. The V gene is TRBV3-1, the J gene TRBJ2-1; the D gene is possibly TRBD2 (6 bases). In DNA form, the CDR3 reads TGTGCCAGCAGCCAAGGCCGGGGAGGTGAGCAGTTCTTC. Its protein product is CASSQGRGGEQFF.